These 7 T cell receptor beta chains share one sample of origin, sequenced in a study of low-dose radiotherapy and immunotherapy resistance in tumors. First-strand cDNA relied on TRAV- and TRBV-specific primers spanning alpha and beta chains. Amplification of TCRs used a constant-region primer and V-primer adapter for roughly 20 PCR cycles. TCRdb reprocessed the reads via MiXCR and lists one record per CDR3 protein. The data show about 58,000 distinct CDR3 sequences, with under 30% seen just once and 5.5% to 8.5% held by the top ten. Time point given: after trial treatment. This sample's treatment: LDRT plus nivolumab, ipilimumab, low-dose cyclophosphamide and aspirin (RACIN trial). The sample here was PBMCs, taken after low-dose radiotherapy plus immunotherapy. These receptors came from a male donor with prostate cancer.

This clonotype was seen repeatedly, ten times or more. The genes are TRBV30 and TRBJ1-2; 8 positions agree with TRBD1. The CDR3 contains 16 residues. V shed 3 bases and J 4 bases; nucleotides not matched to a gene: 13. Germline V lookup: CDR1 GTSNPN, CDR2 SVGIG (reference sequence). The DNA of the CDR3 is TGTGCCTGGAGGGGAGACAGGGGTCTCGGGGTCTATGGCTACACCTTC. Translated, it gives CAWRGDRGLGVYGYTF. The full variable domain, in which reference TRBV30 and TRBJ1-2 provide the parts outside the CDR3, is SQTIHQWPATLVQPVGSPLSLECTVEGTSNPNLYWYRQAAGRGLQLLFYSVGIGQISSEVPQNLSASRPQDRQFILSSKKLLLSDSGFYLCAWRGDRGLGVYGYTFGSGTRLTVV.

Worth noting for this clonotype: One base separates it from a far larger clone, so it is likely a read error. The chain combines TRBV6-8 with TRBJ2-7; 10 bases match TRBD2. The CDR3 is 16 amino acids. Germline V gene sequence: CDR1 MNHGY, CDR2 SAAAGT. Germline trimming cut 6 bases from V and 7 bases from J; bases unmatched to any gene: 15. CDR3: CASRKQNSGGYNEQYF. As DNA, the CDR3 is TGTGCCAGCAGGAAACAAAATAGCGGGGGGTACAATGAGCAGTACTTC.

This clonotype appeared many times. This chain joins TRBV2 and TRBJ2-4; D not certain. Germline CDR1 SNHLY, CDR2 FYNNEI. The CDR3 runs 15 residues. The germline V and J ends were trimmed by 6 bases and 0 bases, with 12 bases remaining between them. CDR3 nucleotide sequence: TGTGCCAGCAGAGACTGGACGGGAGCCAAAAACATTCAGTACTTC. It encodes CASRDWTGAKNIQYF.

This clonotype was found many times. The gene calls are TRBV11-2 and TRBJ2-7; 12 bases line up with TRBD2. The CDR3 is 14 residues long. Looked up from germline, CDR1 is SGHAT and CDR2 is FQNNGV. With 8 bases clipped from V and 6 bases from J, the junction kept 8 bases outside the gene matches. CDR3 nucleotide sequence: TGTGCCAGCTTAACCCTAGCGGGAGGGGCCGAGCAGTACTTC. Its translation: CASLTLAGGAEQYF.

The table lists this clonotype with many counts. The gene calls are TRBV29-1 and TRBJ1-1, with D perhaps TRBD1 (6 bases). CDR3 size: 14 residues. Germline V gene lookup returns CDR1 SQVTM and CDR2 ANQGSEA. Trimming took off 7 bases at V and 3 bases at J, with 18 bases between the two ends. CDR3 loop: CSAGSRGLDTEAFF. The CDR3 nucleotides are TGCAGCGCTGGCTCCAGGGGCTTGGACACTGAAGCTTTCTTT.

This clonotype was seen many times. V is TRBV7-2 and J is TRBJ2-7; TRBD2 aligns across 7 bases. The junction had 4 bases not matched to a gene; V was cut back by 0 bases and J by 2 bases. This CDR3 contains 15 residues. CDR1 is SGHTA, CDR2 FQGNSA, per germline. In nucleotides, the CDR3 is TGTGCCAGCAGCTTAGCGGGACTACCTACCTACGAGCAGTACTTC. It codes for CASSLAGLPTYEQYF.

In its sample, this clonotype was seen many times. This chain links TRBV28 with TRBJ2-7; 11 bases align to TRBD2. J gave up 3 bases and V 5 bases, and 9 bases lay outside the gene matches. The CDR3 length is 16 residues. Germline V gives CDR1 MDHEN, CDR2 SYDVKM. CDR3 sequence: CASSDTTSGTLYEQYF. CDR3 nucleotides: TGTGCCAGCAGTGATACGACTAGCGGGACCCTCTACGAGCAGTACTTC.